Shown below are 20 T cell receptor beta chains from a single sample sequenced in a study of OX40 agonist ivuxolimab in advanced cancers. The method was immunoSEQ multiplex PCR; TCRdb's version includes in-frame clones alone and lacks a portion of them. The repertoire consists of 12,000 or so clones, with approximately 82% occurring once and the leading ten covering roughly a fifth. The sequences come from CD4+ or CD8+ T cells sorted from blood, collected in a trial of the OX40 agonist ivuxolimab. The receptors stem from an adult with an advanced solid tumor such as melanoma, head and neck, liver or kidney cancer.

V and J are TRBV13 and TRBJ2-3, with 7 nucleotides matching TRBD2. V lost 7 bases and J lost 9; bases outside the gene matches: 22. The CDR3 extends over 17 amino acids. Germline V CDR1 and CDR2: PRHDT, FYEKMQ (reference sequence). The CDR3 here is CASTLTAASGLRGTQYF. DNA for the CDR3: TGTGCCAGCACCCTAACCGCCGCTAGCGGCTTGCGGGGCACGCAGTATTTT. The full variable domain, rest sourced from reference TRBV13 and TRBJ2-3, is AAGVIQSPRHLIKEKRETATLKCYPIPRHDTVYWYQQGPGQDPQFLISFYEKMQSDKGSIPDRFSAQQFSDYHSELNMSSLELGDSALYFCASTLTAASGLRGTQYFGPGTRLTVL.

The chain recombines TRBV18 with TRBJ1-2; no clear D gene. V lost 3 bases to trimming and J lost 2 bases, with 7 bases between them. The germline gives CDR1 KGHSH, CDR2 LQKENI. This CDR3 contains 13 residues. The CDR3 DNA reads TGTGCCAGCTCACCCGCCAGCAACTATGGCTACACCTTC. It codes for CASSPASNYGYTF.

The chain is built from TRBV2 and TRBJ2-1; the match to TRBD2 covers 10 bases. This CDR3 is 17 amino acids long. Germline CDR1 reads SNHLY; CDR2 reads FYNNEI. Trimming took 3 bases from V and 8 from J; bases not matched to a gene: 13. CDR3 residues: CASSEREAGGPIYEQFF. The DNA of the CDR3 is TGTGCCAGCAGTGAGAGGGAAGCGGGAGGGCCAATTTATGAGCAGTTCTTC. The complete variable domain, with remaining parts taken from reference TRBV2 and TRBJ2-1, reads EPEVTQTPSHQVTQMGQEVILRCVPISNHLYFYWYRQILGQKVEFLVSFYNNEISEKSEIFDDQFSVERPDGSNFTLKIRSTKLEDSAMYFCASSEREAGGPIYEQFFGPGTRLTVL.

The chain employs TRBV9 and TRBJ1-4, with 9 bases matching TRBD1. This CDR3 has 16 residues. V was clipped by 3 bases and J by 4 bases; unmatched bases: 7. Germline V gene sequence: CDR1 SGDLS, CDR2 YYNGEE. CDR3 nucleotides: TGTGCCAGCAGCGCCGGGACAGGGACTTTTAATGAAAAACTGTTTTTT. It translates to CASSAGTGTFNEKLFF.

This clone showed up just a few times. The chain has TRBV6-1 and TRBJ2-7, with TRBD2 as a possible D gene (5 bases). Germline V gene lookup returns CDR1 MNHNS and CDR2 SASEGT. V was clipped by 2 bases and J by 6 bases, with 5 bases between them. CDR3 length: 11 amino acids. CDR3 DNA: TGTGCCAGCAGTGAACGGGGCGAGCAGTACTTC. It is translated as CASSERGEQYF.

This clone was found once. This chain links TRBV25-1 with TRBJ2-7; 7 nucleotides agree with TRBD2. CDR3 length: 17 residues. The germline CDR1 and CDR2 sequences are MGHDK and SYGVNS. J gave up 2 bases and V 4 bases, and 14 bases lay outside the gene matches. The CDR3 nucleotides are TGTGCCAGCAGTGGGTGGGATACTAGCGCAATCACCTACGAGCAGTACTTC. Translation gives CASSGWDTSAITYEQYF.

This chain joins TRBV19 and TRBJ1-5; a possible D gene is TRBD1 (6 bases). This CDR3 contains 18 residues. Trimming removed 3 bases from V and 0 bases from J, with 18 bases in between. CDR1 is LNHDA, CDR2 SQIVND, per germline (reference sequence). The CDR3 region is CASSITSGGPYSNQPQHF. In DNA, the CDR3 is TGTGCCAGTAGTATTACCTCGGGGGGCCCTTATAGCAATCAGCCCCAGCATTTT.

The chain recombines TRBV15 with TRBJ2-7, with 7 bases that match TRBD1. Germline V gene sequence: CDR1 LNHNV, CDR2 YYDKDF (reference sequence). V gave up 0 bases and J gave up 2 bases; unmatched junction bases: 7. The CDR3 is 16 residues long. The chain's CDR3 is CATSRDRRDRAYEQYF. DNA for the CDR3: TGTGCCACCAGCAGAGATCGGCGAGACAGGGCCTACGAGCAGTACTTC.

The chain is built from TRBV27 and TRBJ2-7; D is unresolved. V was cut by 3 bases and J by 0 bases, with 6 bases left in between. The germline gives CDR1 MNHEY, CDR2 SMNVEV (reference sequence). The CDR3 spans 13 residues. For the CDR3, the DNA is TGTGCCAGCAGTTTTCGGTACTCCTACGAGCAGTACTTC. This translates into CASSFRYSYEQYF.

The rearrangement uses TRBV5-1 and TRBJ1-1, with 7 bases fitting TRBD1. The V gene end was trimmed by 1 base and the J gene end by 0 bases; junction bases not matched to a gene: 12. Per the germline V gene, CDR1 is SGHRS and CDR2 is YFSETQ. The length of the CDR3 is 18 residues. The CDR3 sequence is CASSLRGTATTMNTEAFF. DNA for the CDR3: TGCGCCAGCAGCTTGCGGGGGACAGCCACCACTATGAACACTGAAGCTTTCTTT.

The CDR3 loop reads CASSLGFRDIAKNIQYF. CDR3 in DNA: TGTGCCAGCAGCTTAGGATTTCGGGATATAGCCAAAAACATTCAGTACTTC. The V and J genes are TRBV7-9 and TRBJ2-4; a possible D gene is TRBD2 (5 bases). This CDR3 contains 17 residues. Trimming shortened V by 1 base and J by 0 bases, and 13 bases separated the two germline ends. Germline assignment: CDR1 SEHNR and CDR2 FQNEAQ (reference sequence).

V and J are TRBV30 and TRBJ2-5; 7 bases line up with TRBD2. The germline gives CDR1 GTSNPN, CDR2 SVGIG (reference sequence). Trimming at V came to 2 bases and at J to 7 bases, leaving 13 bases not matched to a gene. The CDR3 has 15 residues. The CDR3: CAWSPSSGLPWTQYF. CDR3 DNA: TGTGCCTGGAGTCCATCTAGCGGCCTCCCATGGACCCAGTACTTC.

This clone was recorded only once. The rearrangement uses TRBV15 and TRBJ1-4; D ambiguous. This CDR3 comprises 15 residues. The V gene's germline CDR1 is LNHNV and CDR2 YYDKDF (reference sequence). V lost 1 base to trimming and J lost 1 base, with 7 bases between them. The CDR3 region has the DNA TGTGCCACCAGCAGAGTGCTGGGAACTAATGAAAAACTGTTTTTT. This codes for CATSRVLGTNEKLFF.

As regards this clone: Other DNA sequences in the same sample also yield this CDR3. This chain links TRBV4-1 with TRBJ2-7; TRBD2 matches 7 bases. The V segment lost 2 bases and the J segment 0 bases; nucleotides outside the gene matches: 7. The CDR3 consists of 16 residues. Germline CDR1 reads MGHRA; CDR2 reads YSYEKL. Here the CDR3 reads CASSQFGGSYSYEQYF. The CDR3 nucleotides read TGCGCCAGCAGCCAATTTGGCGGGAGTTACTCCTACGAGCAGTACTTC.

Here the CDR3 DNA reads TGTGCCAGCAGTATCGGGGTCCCCGTCAACGAGCAGTACTTC. This encodes CASSIGVPVNEQYF. The chain links TRBV27 to TRBJ2-7, with D tentatively TRBD2 (5 bases). Per the germline V gene, CDR1 is MNHEY and CDR2 is SMNVEV (reference sequence). Trimming pared 5 bases from V and 5 bases from J, leaving 16 bases between. The CDR3 spans 14 residues.

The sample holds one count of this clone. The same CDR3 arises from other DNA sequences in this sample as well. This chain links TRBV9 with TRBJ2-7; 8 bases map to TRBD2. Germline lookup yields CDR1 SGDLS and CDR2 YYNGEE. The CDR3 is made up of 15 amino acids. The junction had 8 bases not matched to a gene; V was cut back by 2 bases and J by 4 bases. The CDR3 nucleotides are TGTGCCAGCAGCGTGGGAGGACTAGCTCAGTACGAGCAGTACTTC. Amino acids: CASSVGGLAQYEQYF.

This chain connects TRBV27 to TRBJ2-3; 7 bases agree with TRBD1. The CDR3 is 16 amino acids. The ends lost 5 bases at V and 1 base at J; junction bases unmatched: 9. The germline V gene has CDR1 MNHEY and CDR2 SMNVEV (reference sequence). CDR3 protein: CASSLNRDRRTDTQYF. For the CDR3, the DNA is TGTGCCAGCAGTCTGAACCGGGACAGACGCACAGATACGCAGTATTTT.

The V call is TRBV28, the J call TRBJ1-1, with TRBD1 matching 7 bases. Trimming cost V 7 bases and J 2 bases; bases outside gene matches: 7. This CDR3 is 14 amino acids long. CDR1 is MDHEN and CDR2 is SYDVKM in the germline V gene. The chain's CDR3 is CASILQGLNTEAFF. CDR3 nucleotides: TGTGCCAGCATACTACAGGGGTTAAACACTGAAGCTTTCTTT. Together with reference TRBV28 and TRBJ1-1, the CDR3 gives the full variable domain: DVKVTQSSRYLVKRTGEKVFLECVQDMDHENMFWYRQDPGLGLRLIYFSYDVKMKEKGDIPEGYSVSREKKERFSLILESASTNQTSMYLCASILQGLNTEAFFGQGTRLTVV.

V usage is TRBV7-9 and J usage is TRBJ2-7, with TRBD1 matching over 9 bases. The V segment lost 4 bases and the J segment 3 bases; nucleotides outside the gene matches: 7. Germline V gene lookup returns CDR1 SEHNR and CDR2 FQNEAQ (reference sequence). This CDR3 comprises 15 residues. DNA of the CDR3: TGTGCCAGCAGCTCCCCGGACAGGGGACTCTACGAGCAGTACTTC. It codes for CASSSPDRGLYEQYF.

CDR3 loop: CASSPAGQETQYF. CDR3 in DNA: TGTGCCAGCAGTCCCGCAGGGCAAGAGACCCAGTACTTC. V and J are TRBV28 and TRBJ2-5; possible D gene TRBD1, 5 bases. CDR1 is MDHEN, CDR2 SYDVKM, per germline. The CDR3 runs 13 residues. The V end was cut by 5 bases, the J end by 2 bases, with 9 bases between.